This record looks at one T cell receptor beta chain sequence and its context. This entry is derived from a study of blood T cell repertoires in COVID-19. Study details: Spain, Italy and the United States supplied samples that represented acute and convalescent COVID-19. PBMCs, B-cell-depleted T cells, or T cells were the source of the cDNA or gDNA that made up the material.

Original processing methods: Reference gene primer amplification yielded estimated nucleated cell counts. The assay was immunoSEQ multiplex PCR, and TCRdb's table has in-frame clones only and misses some. The DNA gave D and trimming, while V, J and clone size come from that table. The sample carries about 180,000 clones, 84% recorded once. Sequenced material: peripheral blood. This TCR was recovered from a human donor in a cohort sampled during active COVID-19.

The CDR3 bases are TGTGCCAGCAGCCGTACAGGGATTGTAGGTAGCAATCAGCCCCAGCATTTT. Encoded protein: CASSRTGIVGSNQPQHF. V is TRBV5-6 and J is TRBJ1-5; D is possibly TRBD1 (6 bases). The V end was cut by 4 bases, the J end by 0 bases, with 17 bases between. Germline V lookup: CDR1 SGHDT, CDR2 YYEEEE. This CDR3 spans 17 amino acids.